The 25 T cell receptor beta chains in this list originate from one sample, sequenced in a study of tissue T cells after allogeneic stem cell transplantation. Produced via immunoSEQ multiplex PCR; TCRdb's table is partial and in-frame only. The sample holds 20,000 to 25,000 clones, approximately 77% seen once. Material: spleen. These receptors came from a female BALB/c mouse in good health. This strain's MHC haplotype is H2-d.

Notes on this clone: Gene names follow the mouse nomenclature. The CDR3 is cut off 1 residue early in the read; its end comes from the germline J gene. The gene calls are TRBV29 and TRBJ2-4; TRBD1 agrees at 7 bases. CDR1 and CDR2 (germline): MSHET, SYDVDS. V trimming: 5 bases; J trimming: 3 bases; junction bases outside the gene matches: 5. The CDR3 contains 14 residues. The CDR3 spells CASSPDRVQNTLYF. CDR3 DNA, as far as it was read: TGTGCTAGCAGTCCTGACAGGGTCCAAAACACCTTGTAC.

As for this clone: Genes and germline are mouse. The CDR3 is cut off 1 residue early in the read; its end comes from the germline J gene. V is TRBV13-3 and J is TRBJ1-1; a possible D gene is TRBD1 (5 bases). The V gene lost 7 bases and the J gene lost 4 bases, with 8 bases spanning the gap. This CDR3 comprises 11 residues. Per the germline V gene, CDR1 is NNHDY and CDR2 is SYVADS. The covered CDR3 bases are TGTGCCAGCGGGGGGGGCACAGAAGTCTTC. This sequence encodes CASGGGTEVF. The CDR3 reads in full as CASGGGTEVFF.

As to this clone: Mouse gene names and germline throughout. The read ends 1 residue shy of where the CDR3 ends; the end is completed using the germline J gene. The rearrangement uses TRBV2 and TRBJ1-4; 9 nucleotides match TRBD1. J was trimmed by 7 bases and V by 1 base; bases with no gene match: 4. The CDR3 is made up of 15 amino acids. The germline CDR1 and CDR2 sequences are LGHNA and YSYQKL. The CDR3 loop reads CASSQVTGGTERLFF. The CDR3 bases that were read are TGTGCCAGCAGCCAAGTCACAGGGGGCACCGAAAGATTATTT.

This clone was observed a few times. Gene names are the mouse ones. The read ends 1 residue early relative to the CDR3; the germline J gene fills the gap. The chain has TRBV5 and TRBJ2-7, with D perhaps matching TRBD1 (6 bases). From germline, CDR1 is LGHNA and CDR2 YNLKQL (reference sequence). With 4 bases removed from V and 6 bases from J, the gap between germline ends came to 10 bases. CDR3 length: 12 amino acids. Incomplete CDR3 DNA: TGTGCCAGCAGCCCAACAGGGCGTGAACAGTAC. It yields the protein CASSPTGREQY. From start to end, the CDR3 is CASSPTGREQYF.

A word on this clone: The genes are named according to mouse. The read is 1 residue too short to cover the CDR3 end, so that end is filled in from the germline J gene. This chain connects TRBV4 to TRBJ1-4, with 8 bases aligning to TRBD1. V was pared by 6 bases and J by 3 bases, with 3 bases of the junction left unmatched. This CDR3 has 14 amino acids. From germline, CDR1 is LGHDT and CDR2 YNNKQL (reference sequence). CDR3 amino acids: CASRDRGANERLFF. Incomplete CDR3 DNA: TGTGCCAGCAGAGACAGGGGCGCCAACGAAAGATTATTT.

To note about this clone: Germline and genes here are mouse. The read terminates 1 residue ahead of where the CDR3 ends, so the germline J gene completes it. The chain joins TRBV21 to TRBJ2-4; tentative D call: TRBD1 (6 bases). TRBV21 qualifies as an ORF whose function is uncertain. The CDR3 has 13 amino acids. V was clipped by 6 bases and J by 0 bases, with 7 bases between them. CDR3 DNA (partial): TGTGCTAGCAGGGACAGTAGTCAAAACACCTTGTAC. Its translation is CASRDSSQNTLY. The whole CDR3 reads CASRDSSQNTLYF.

As concerns this clone: Germline and genes: mouse. Read sequence stops 1 residue before the CDR3 end, and the germline J gene provides the missing end. The chain employs TRBV16 and TRBJ2-7; 9 bases fit TRBD1. The CDR3 extends over 14 amino acids. The ends lost 0 bases at V and 4 bases at J; junction bases unmatched: 1. The germline CDR1 and CDR2 sequences are SGHSA and FRNQAP. The chain's CDR3 is CASSLDGQGYEQYF. The sequenced CDR3 bases are TGTGCAAGCAGCTTAGATGGACAGGGGTATGAACAGTAC.

This clone was seen only once. Gene names are mouse gene names. The sequence runs out 1 residue before the end of the CDR3; the remainder is reconstructed from the germline J gene. The rearrangement links TRBV14 to TRBJ1-1, with TRBD1 identical over 7 bases. This CDR3 region has 14 residues. V shed 4 bases and J 3 bases; nucleotides not matched to a gene: 6. Germline V CDR1 and CDR2: SGHDT, FRDEAV. The DNA read from the CDR3 is TGTGCCAGCAGTACGACAGGGAGGGACACAGAAGTCTTC. This encodes CASSTTGRDTEVF. The whole CDR3 reads CASSTTGRDTEVFF.

This clone has just a few counts. Gene names denote mouse genes. The CDR3 extends 1 residue past the end of the read, so its final part is completed from the germline J gene. This chain links TRBV3 with TRBJ2-7, with D possibly being TRBD1 (5 bases). Deletions cut 3 bases from V and 6 bases from J, with 9 bases between. Germline V gene data show CDR1 as SNHLY and CDR2 as FYNGKV (reference sequence). The CDR3 has 12 amino acids. Partial CDR3 DNA: TGTGCCAGCAGCTTCGACAGATTTGAACAGTAC. It translates to CASSFDRFEQY. The entire CDR3 protein reads CASSFDRFEQYF.

This clone was detected only once. Gene names and germline refer to mouse. The CDR3 DNA, read in part, is TGTGCCTGGAGTCTAGAACTGGGGGGGCCTGCAGAAACGCTGTAT. Protein: CAWSLELGGPAETLY. The full CDR3 protein is CAWSLELGGPAETLYF. This chain uses TRBV31 with TRBJ2-3; TRBD2 matches 11 bases. The read terminates 1 residue before the CDR3 end, so the remaining end is supplied by the germline J gene. The trim removed 0 bases at V and 2 bases at J, leaving 4 bases unmatched. This CDR3 has 16 residues. Per germline, CDR1 GKSSPN and CDR2 SITVG.

For this clone: Gene names refer to mouse genes. With the read ending 1 residue before the CDR3 end, the germline J gene is used to fill in that end. The chain is built from TRBV13-2 and TRBJ2-7; TRBD1 agrees at 7 bases. CDR3 length: 13 residues. Germline loops: CDR1 NNHNN, CDR2 SYGAGS (reference sequence). J gave up 7 bases and V 0 bases, and 4 bases lay outside the gene matches. The CDR3 protein is CASGDAQGREQYF. The CDR3 bases that were read are TGTGCCAGCGGTGATGCACAGGGGAGAGAACAGTAC.

On this clone itself: The listed genes are named as in mouse. The DNA ends 1 residue before the CDR3 does, and the rest of the CDR3 is filled in from the germline J gene. The V call is TRBV13-3, the J call TRBJ1-1, with D possibly TRBD1 on 6 matching bases. The germline gives CDR1 NNHDY, CDR2 SYVADS. With 2 bases removed from V and 4 bases from J, the gap between germline ends came to 15 bases. This CDR3 is 15 amino acids long. CDR3: CASSDSGGVGTEVFF. The CDR3 DNA, read in part, is TGTGCCAGCAGTGACTCGGGGGGCGTGGGCACAGAAGTCTTC.

In this sample, this clone turned up a few times. Genes and germline are mouse. The CDR3 end lies 1 residue beyond the end of the read and is filled in from the germline J gene. The chain links TRBV13-2 to TRBJ2-7; 14 bases align to TRBD2. V trimming: 2 bases; J trimming: 6 bases; junction bases outside the gene matches: 1. The CDR3 covers 14 residues. Germline CDR1 is NNHNN and CDR2 is SYGAGS (reference sequence). CDR3 DNA, as far as it was read: TGTGCCAGCGGTGAGGGACTGGGGGGGCCTGAACAGTAC. Its protein product is CASGEGLGGPEQY. In full, the CDR3 is CASGEGLGGPEQYF.

For this clone: Gene names and germline match the mouse. From the germline J gene comes the end of the CDR3, since the read stops 1 residue before it. The rearrangement joins TRBV14 to TRBJ1-5; no clear D. V gave up 1 base and J gave up 4 bases, with 3 bases separating them. The CDR3 extends over 12 amino acids. Germline V gene data show CDR1 as SGHDT and CDR2 as FRDEAV. The CDR3 bases that were read are TGTGCCAGCAGTTTCGAAAACCAGGCTCCGCTT. Its translation: CASSFENQAPL. The full CDR3 protein is CASSFENQAPLF.

With respect to this clone: The gene names here belong to mouse. Read coverage stops 1 residue before the CDR3 terminus; the germline J gene supplies the remainder. The chain has TRBV31 and TRBJ1-2; TRBD1 aligns across 9 bases. The CDR3 has 12 amino acids. After removal of 8 bases from V and 0 bases from J, the junction contained 1 base not matched to a gene. CDR1 is GKSSPN and CDR2 is SITVG in the germline V gene. CDR3 in amino acids: CARQGANSDYTF. CDR3 DNA, as far as it was read: TGTGCCAGACAGGGGGCAAACTCCGACTACACC.

Regarding this clone: These gene names are mouse names. Incomplete CDR3 DNA: TGTGCCAGCAGCCCGGACAGGGTTAGTCAAAACACCTTGTAC. This sequence encodes CASSPDRVSQNTLY. The entire CDR3 protein is CASSPDRVSQNTLYF. The chain carries TRBV4 and TRBJ2-4; TRBD1 aligns across 8 bases. Read coverage stops 1 residue before the CDR3 terminus; the germline J gene supplies the remainder. The CDR3 has 15 amino acids. The germline gives CDR1 LGHDT, CDR2 YNNKQL (reference sequence). After removal of 5 bases from V and 0 bases from J, the junction contained 4 bases not matched to a gene.

This clone was detected only once. The gene names given are mouse names. The read terminates 1 residue before the CDR3 end, so the remaining end is supplied by the germline J gene. The rearrangement links TRBV13-1 to TRBJ2-5, with D hard to call. The V gene lost 3 bases and the J gene lost 4 bases, with 3 bases spanning the gap. In germline, CDR1 is NSHNY, CDR2 SYGAGN. CDR3 length equals 11 residues. The CDR3: CASSGKDTQYF. The covered CDR3 bases are TGTGCCAGCAGTGGGAAAGACACCCAGTAC.

Remarks on this clone: The genes are named according to mouse. The CDR3 end lies 1 residue beyond the end of the read and is filled in from the germline J gene. The chain carries TRBV19 and TRBJ2-3; 8 bases are shared with TRBD2. Germline trimming cut 5 bases from V and 2 bases from J; bases unmatched to any gene: 1. The length of the CDR3 is 13 residues. Germline lookup yields CDR1 FNHDT and CDR2 SITEND (reference sequence). CDR3 bases read: TGTGCCAGCAGACTGGGGGATGCAGAAACGCTGTAT. Translation gives CASRLGDAETLY. The full CDR3 protein reads CASRLGDAETLYF. Looking up the rest from reference TRBV19 and TRBJ2-3 gives the full variable domain: GGIITQTPKFLIGQEGQKLTLKCQQNFNHDTMYWYRQDSGKGLRLIYYSITENDLQKGDLSEGYDASREKKSSFSLTVTSAQKNEMAVFLCASRLGDAETLYFGSGTRLTVL.

Points on this clone: The gene symbols are mouse symbols. The CDR3 goes on 1 residue after the read ends, and that part is filled in from the germline J gene. The identical CDR3 is also encoded by other nucleotide sequences in the sample. The rearrangement links TRBV31 to TRBJ2-1; 7 bases fit TRBD2. The CDR3 covers 14 residues. The germline V gene has CDR1 GKSSPN and CDR2 SITVG. Unmatched junction bases numbered 3, after V lost 3 bases and J lost 1 base. This chain's CDR3 is CAWSLGGNYAEQFF. Incomplete CDR3 DNA: TGTGCCTGGAGCCTTGGGGGGAACTATGCTGAGCAGTTC.

This clone was recorded a few times. Genes and germline come from the mouse. The read finishes 1 residue shy of the CDR3 end, and the germline J gene is used to complete it. The gene calls are TRBV16 and TRBJ2-7; tentative D call: TRBD2 (7 bases). Germline-derived CDR1 and CDR2 are SGHSA and FRNQAP. V shed 0 bases and J shed 4 bases, with 13 bases lying between them. The CDR3 is made up of 15 amino acids. The sequenced part of the CDR3 DNA is TGTGCAAGCAGCTTAGATCGGGGGGCGCTTTATGAACAGTAC. Encoded protein: CASSLDRGALYEQY. The whole CDR3 is CASSLDRGALYEQYF.

Comments on this clone: All gene names here are mouse names. The observed sequence ends 1 residue before the CDR3 terminus, with the missing tail filled in from the germline J gene. The gene calls are TRBV5 and TRBJ2-2; D is perhaps TRBD1 (6 bases). Germline values: CDR1 LGHNA, CDR2 YNLKQL (reference sequence). The CDR3 totals 15 residues. V lost 3 bases and J lost 4, with 12 bases in between. The CDR3 DNA, read in part, is TGTGCCAGCAGCCAGTCAGGGGAGGGCACCGGGCAGCTCTAC. Protein: CASSQSGEGTGQLY. The full-length CDR3 reads as CASSQSGEGTGQLYF.

In the case of this clone: Each gene name is a mouse one. The CDR3 extends 1 residue past the end of the read, so its final part is completed from the germline J gene. The chain combines TRBV19 with TRBJ2-7; TRBD2 aligns across 8 bases. The CDR3 is 12 amino acids. CDR1 is FNHDT, CDR2 SITEND, per germline (reference sequence). The ends lost 4 bases at V and 6 bases at J; junction bases unmatched: 3. CDR3 amino acids: CASSLWGVEQYF. The part of the CDR3 DNA that was read is TGTGCCAGCAGTCTCTGGGGGGTTGAACAGTAC.

As concerns this clone: Mouse germline and gene names are used. The read is 1 residue too short to cover the CDR3 end, so that end is filled in from the germline J gene. V usage is TRBV13-2 and J usage is TRBJ1-4; no definite D call. V was cut by 0 bases and J by 0 bases, with 3 bases left in between. The CDR3 has 14 amino acids. Germline CDR1 NNHNN, CDR2 SYGAGS (reference sequence). The sequenced CDR3 bases are TGTGCCAGCGGTGATGCAGTTTCCAACGAAAGATTATTT. It codes for CASGDAVSNERLF. The full-length CDR3 reads as CASGDAVSNERLFF.

As for this clone: The gene symbols are mouse symbols. The missing CDR3 end, 1 residue past where the read stops, is filled in from the germline J gene. V and J are TRBV1 and TRBJ1-6; D is unresolved. TRBJ1-6 is an open reading frame whose function is uncertain. Germline-derived CDR1 and CDR2 are NSQYPW and LRSPGD (reference sequence). Trimming removed 0 bases at V and 4 bases at J, with 4 bases between. This CDR3 region has 14 residues. The DNA read from the CDR3 is TGCACCTGCAGTGCAGACGGTTATAATTCGCCCCTCTAC. It is translated as CTCSADGYNSPLY. The entire CDR3 reads CTCSADGYNSPLYF.

This clone was found a few times. Gene names refer to mouse genes. With the read ending 1 residue before the CDR3 end, the germline J gene is used to fill in that end. The rearrangement links TRBV13-1 to TRBJ2-7; a possible D gene is TRBD1 (5 bases). Germline V lookup: CDR1 NSHNY, CDR2 SYGAGN. V was cut by 0 bases and J by 1 base, with 5 bases left in between. The CDR3 is 13 amino acids. Here the CDR3 reads CASSDGTSYEQYF. The DNA read from the CDR3 is TGTGCCAGCAGTGATGGGACATCCTATGAACAGTAC.